One and the same sample provided the 18 T cell receptor beta chains below, sequenced in a study of cytomegalovirus exposure and HLA in healthy donors. PCR involved 60 Vbeta and 13 Jbeta primers. The assay was immunoSEQ multiplex PCR, and TCRdb's table has in-frame clones only and misses some. The profile shows over 80,000 clones, roughly 76% of them singletons. The material sequenced was PBMCs. The receptors come from a man aged 35-49 years in good health and CMV-seronegative.

The chain is built from TRBV5-1 and TRBJ1-6; no clear D gene. The CDR3 runs 18 residues. Trimming stripped 2 bases from V and 0 bases from J, with 15 bases between. Germline assignment: CDR1 SGHRS and CDR2 YFSETQ. The CDR3 is CASSFYAVSSSYNSPLHF. The CDR3 coding sequence is TGCGCCAGCAGCTTTTACGCGGTCTCTAGCTCCTATAATTCACCCCTCCACTTT. Combining the CDR3 with reference TRBV5-1 and TRBJ1-6 gives the whole variable domain KAGVTQTPRYLIKTRGQQVTLSCSPISGHRSVSWYQQTPGQGLQFLFEYFSETQRNKGNFPGRFSGRQFSNSRSEMNVSTLELGDSALYLCASSFYAVSSSYNSPLHFGNGTRLTVT.

J is TRBJ2-2 and V is TRBV4-2; D is uncertain. The germline V gene encodes CDR1 LGHNA and CDR2 YNFKEQ. This CDR3 region has 15 residues. Trimming shortened V by 1 base and J by 0 bases, and 6 bases separated the two germline ends. The CDR3 nucleotides read TGTGCCAGCAGCCAAGTAGTTCCGAACACCGGGGAGCTGTTTTTT. As protein: CASSQVVPNTGELFF.

This chain connects TRBV2 to TRBJ2-7, with D possibly matching TRBD1 (5 bases). Germline V gene lookup returns CDR1 SNHLY and CDR2 FYNNEI. This CDR3 contains 14 residues. V was clipped by 11 bases and J by 2 bases, with 19 bases between them. The CDR3 here is CAVKFQGTTYEQYF. CDR3 bases: TGTGCCGTGAAGTTCCAGGGAACCACCTACGAGCAGTACTTC.

The chain is built from TRBV30 and TRBJ1-5; D call uncertain. The CDR3 consists of 13 residues. V was clipped by 5 bases and J by 6 bases, with 14 bases between them. Germline V gives CDR1 GTSNPN, CDR2 SVGIG (reference sequence). CDR3 region: CAWDRAGAQPQHF. The CDR3 nucleotides read TGTGCCTGGGACCGCGCAGGCGCTCAGCCCCAGCATTTT.

CDR3 in DNA: TGCAGCGTCGAGGGGATCTCGGGGGGTGGAGGCACAGATACGCAGTATTTT. The encoded protein is CSVEGISGGGGTDTQYF. The chain links TRBV29-1 to TRBJ2-3, with 7 bases that match TRBD2. The V segment lost 6 bases and the J segment 1 base; nucleotides outside the gene matches: 16. The CDR3 sequence is 17 residues long. Per the germline V gene, CDR1 is SQVTM and CDR2 is ANQGSEA.

This clone was seen only a few times. The chain is built from TRBV7-2 and TRBJ2-3, with D possibly matching TRBD2 (7 bases). Trimming stripped 0 bases from V and 1 base from J, with 14 bases between. Germline-derived CDR1 and CDR2 are SGHTA and FQGNSA. CDR3 length: 17 residues. CDR3 protein: CASSLARGAPGTDTQYF. CDR3 coding DNA: TGTGCCAGCAGCTTAGCCCGGGGGGCACCAGGCACAGATACGCAGTATTTT.

V usage is TRBV5-1 and J usage is TRBJ1-5; D might be TRBD1 (5 bases). Trimming left V 3 bases short and J 2 bases short, with 6 bases between. Germline loops: CDR1 SGHRS, CDR2 YFSETQ. The CDR3 spans 13 residues. The CDR3 region is CASSWGGNQPQHF. The CDR3 region has the DNA TGCGCCAGCAGCTGGGGCGGCAATCAGCCCCAGCATTTT.

The chain carries TRBV5-1 and TRBJ2-5; 8 bases map to TRBD1. The end of the DNA fits TRBJ2-7 better, so the J call may be wrong. The CDR3 spans 15 residues. The V gene's germline CDR1 is SGHRS and CDR2 YFSETQ. CDR3 coding DNA: TGCGCCAGCAGCTTGGCAGGGGGCGGTTCCTACGAGCAGTACTTC. Amino acid sequence: CASSLAGGGSYEQYF.

V usage is TRBV2 and J usage is TRBJ2-1, with TRBD2 identical over 9 bases. Per the germline V gene, CDR1 is SNHLY and CDR2 is FYNNEI. CDR3 size: 14 residues. Trimming at V came to 6 bases and at J to 8 bases, leaving 8 bases not matched to a gene. Written as DNA, the CDR3 is TGTGCCAGCAGAGTAGCGGGGGATAAGGATGAGCAGTTCTTC. It codes for CASRVAGDKDEQFF. The whole variable domain, remainder taken from reference TRBV2 and TRBJ2-1, is EPEVTQTPSHQVTQMGQEVILRCVPISNHLYFYWYRQILGQKVEFLVSFYNNEISEKSEIFDDQFSVERPDGSNFTLKIRSTKLEDSAMYFCASRVAGDKDEQFFGPGTRLTVL.

V usage is TRBV29-1 and J usage is TRBJ2-5; tentative D call: TRBD2 (6 bases). V was cut by 6 bases and J by 1 base, with 15 bases left in between. This CDR3 contains 14 residues. Germline V gene lookup returns CDR1 SQVTM and CDR2 ANQGSEA. The CDR3 nucleotides are TGCAGCGTCCTCCGGGGGTCCACCCAAGAGACCCAGTACTTC. This translates into CSVLRGSTQETQYF.

DNA for the CDR3: TGCGCCAGCACCCCCCGGGACTGGACTACCTACGAGCAGTACTTC. Encoded protein: CASTPRDWTTYEQYF. The chain combines TRBV5-1 with TRBJ2-7; the D gene is possibly TRBD2 (6 bases). The CDR3 has 15 amino acids. Germline CDR1 and CDR2: SGHRS and YFSETQ. Trimming pared 6 bases from V and 2 bases from J, leaving 18 bases between.

The gene calls are TRBV23-1 and TRBJ2-5; 8 positions agree with TRBD1. TRBV23-1 has ORF status, its function being uncertain. J was trimmed by 5 bases and V by 3 bases; bases with no gene match: 17. The CDR3 contains 18 residues. This CDR3 reads CASSHYDSGQVLRETQYF. The CDR3 bases are TGCGCCAGCAGTCACTACGACTCGGGACAGGTATTACGCGAGACCCAGTACTTC.

CDR3 DNA: TGTGCCAGCAACCGGGACAGGGGAAGCAGCGCTGAAGCTTTCTTT. It encodes CASNRDRGSSAEAFF. The gene calls are TRBV2 and TRBJ1-1; 10 nucleotides line up with TRBD1. The CDR3 extends over 15 amino acids. The germline CDR1 and CDR2 sequences are SNHLY and FYNNEI. V shed 7 bases and J 6 bases; nucleotides not matched to a gene: 11.

The sample holds a few counts of this clone. The rearrangement joins TRBV4-1 to TRBJ2-1; TRBD2 matches 11 bases. Germline lookup yields CDR1 MGHRA and CDR2 YSYEKL. The CDR3 is made up of 16 amino acids. Trimming at V came to 1 base and at J to 3 bases, leaving 2 bases not matched to a gene. The DNA of the CDR3 is TGCGCCAGCAGCCAAGTAGCGGGGGGGCTCTACAATGAGCAGTTCTTC. Amino acid sequence: CASSQVAGGLYNEQFF.

The chain couples TRBV7-9 to TRBJ1-6; 9 bases match TRBD1. Germline values: CDR1 SEHNR, CDR2 FQNEAQ (reference sequence). V lost 5 bases, J lost 7 bases, and 6 bases stayed unmatched. The CDR3 runs 15 residues. The CDR3 DNA is TGTGCCAGCAGCCCCACCGGGACAGGGAATTCACCCCTCCACTTT. Its translation: CASSPTGTGNSPLHF.

The chain couples TRBV29-1 to TRBJ2-3, with D possibly matching TRBD1 (6 bases). Germline CDR1 is SQVTM and CDR2 is ANQGSEA. V dropped 7 bases and J dropped 2 bases, with 13 bases sitting between them. The CDR3 runs 13 residues. CDR3 coding DNA: TGCAGCGCCCTAAAGGGGGACACAGATACGCAGTATTTT. Protein sequence: CSALKGDTDTQYF.

The chain links TRBV5-6 to TRBJ1-2, with TRBD1 as a possible D gene (6 bases). Germline V gene sequence: CDR1 SGHDT, CDR2 YYEEEE. V was shortened by 4 bases and J by 8 bases, with 24 bases between the two germline ends. CDR3 length: 16 residues. DNA for the CDR3: TGTGCCAGCAGCCCCAATGAAAGAGGGGGAGCTAACGGCTACACCTTC. It encodes CASSPNERGGANGYTF.

This clone was counted at least ten times. The chain joins TRBV7-9 to TRBJ1-2, with D possibly TRBD1 on 6 matching bases. Between the trimmed V and J ends, which lost 5 bases and 2 bases, there was a span of 9 bases. Looked up from germline, CDR1 is SEHNR and CDR2 is FQNEAQ (reference sequence). This CDR3 has 13 amino acids. CDR3 nucleotides: TGTGCCAGCAGCCCGGACAGAAACTATGGCTACACCTTC. This translates into CASSPDRNYGYTF.